A selection of T cell receptor beta chains follows, all from one sample in a study of technical replicates of blood from a handful of donors. The data were produced by immunoSEQ multiplex PCR, yet TCRdb's version contains in-frame clones alone and is incomplete. The sample shows around 50,000 clones, about 96% of them seen only once. The sequenced material came from T cells isolated from PBMCs. The receptors stem from a human donor in good health. Both conserved end residues are part of each CDR3. The D gene is left open where the match is weak. Where a row states a size, it is once, few, many or the class of an expanded clone; other rows omit it.

TRBJ2-3,TRBD2,-,16,TRBV9,CASSVDGREGTDTQYF,TGTGCCAGCAGCGTTGACGGCCGGGAGGGCACAGATACGCAGTATTTT
TRBJ2-1,-,-,15,TRBV7-3,CASSLRGPPEDEQFF,TGTGCCAGCAGCTTAAGGGGGCCCCCGGAGGATGAGCAGTTCTTC
TRBJ1-2,TRBD1,-,16,TRBV10-3,CAISESTGQGNYGYTF,TGTGCCATCAGTGAGTCGACGGGACAGGGTAACTATGGCTACACCTTC
TRBJ2-5,-,-,14,TRBV15,CATSSTGLGETQYF,TGTGCCACCAGCAGTACAGGGTTAGGGGAGACCCAGTACTTC
TRBJ2-7,TRBD1,-,16,TRBV18,CASSPSPGQGAYEQYF,TGTGCCAGCTCACCAAGTCCGGGACAGGGGGCCTACGAGCAGTACTTC
TRBJ1-4,-,-,14,TRBV27,CASSLTATNEKLFF,TGTGCCAGCAGTCTGACAGCAACTAATGAAAAACTGTTTTTT
TRBJ1-1,-,-,12,TRBV6-5,CASVFREGEAFF,TGTGCCAGCGTGTTCAGGGAGGGGGAAGCTTTCTTT
TRBJ2-2,-,-,16,TRBV9,CASSPTTDPFTGELFF,TGTGCCAGCAGCCCGACGACAGACCCTTTCACCGGGGAGCTGTTTTTT
TRBJ2-4,-,-,16,TRBV6-6,CASSYRVTTSKNIQYF,TGTGCCAGCAGTTACAGAGTTACCACCTCCAAAAACATTCAGTACTTC
TRBJ2-1,-,-,16,TRBV5-6,CASSWEAGANYNEQFF,TGTGCCAGCAGCTGGGAGGCGGGGGCCAACTACAATGAGCAGTTCTTC
TRBJ1-2,TRBD1,once,19,TRBV9,CASSDSWDRVNMDAYGYTF,TGTGCCAGCAGCGACTCCTGGGACAGGGTGAATATGGACGCCTATGGCTACACCTTC
TRBJ2-5,-,-,14,TRBV5-1,CASSLQPVRETQYF,TGCGCCAGCAGCTTGCAACCGGTCCGGGAGACCCAGTACTTC
TRBJ1-2,-,-,11,TRBV20-1,CSAGQNYGYTF,TGCAGTGCGGGACAAAACTATGGCTACACCTTC
TRBJ2-7,TRBD2,once,16,TRBV27,CASSLLASGSLYEQYF,TGTGCCAGCAGTTTATTGGCTAGCGGGAGTCTCTACGAGCAGTACTTC
TRBJ1-2,TRBD1,once,15,TRBV6-1,CASSATGTGNYGYTF,TGTGCCAGCAGTGCAACCGGGACAGGGAACTATGGCTACACCTTC
TRBJ2-1,-,-,13,TRBV10-3,CAIKGTGYNEQFF,TGTGCCATCAAAGGGACTGGCTACAATGAGCAGTTCTTC
TRBJ2-3,TRBD2,-,16,TRBV19,CASSMVRLAGTNTQYF,TGTGCCAGTAGTATGGTTAGGCTAGCGGGTACAAATACGCAGTATTTT
TRBJ2-5,TRBD2,-,19,TRBV4-2,CASSPHLGLAGVIYGTQYF,TGTGCCAGCAGCCCACACTTGGGACTAGCGGGAGTAATTTACGGGACCCAGTACTTC
TRBJ2-1,TRBD2,-,15,TRBV4-3,CASSQELALYNEQFF,TGCGCCAGCAGCCAAGAACTAGCGCTATACAATGAGCAGTTCTTC
TRBJ1-3,-,-,15,TRBV5-1,CASSYEQQGRNTIYF,TGCGCCAGCAGCTATGAACAGCAGGGGAGAAACACCATATATTTT
TRBJ2-1,TRBD2,once,15,TRBV11-3,CASSPDGGRLPEQFF,TGTGCCAGCAGCCCCGATGGCGGGAGACTGCCTGAGCAGTTCTTC
TRBJ2-1,-,once,14,TRBV6-5,CASSYFTGRNEQFF,TGTGCCAGCAGTTACTTTACAGGTCGAAATGAGCAGTTCTTC
TRBJ2-3,TRBD2,-,17,TRBV10-3,CAISRDNSGGALDTQYF,TGTGCCATCAGCCGGGACAACAGCGGGGGGGCGTTAGATACGCAGTATTTT
TRBJ1-2,-,once,14,TRBV9,CASSEQGTSYGYTF,TGTGCCAGCAGCGAACAGGGAACGAGCTATGGCTACACCTTC
TRBJ1-1,TRBD1,-,13,TRBV30,CAWSVVVQGEAFF,TGTGCCTGGAGTGTAGTTGTACAGGGGGAAGCTTTCTTT
TRBJ1-1,-,-,14,TRBV7-6,CASSRRHLNTEAFF,TGTGCCAGCAGCCGCAGACACCTGAACACTGAAGCTTTCTTT
TRBJ1-2,-,once,14,TRBV28,CASSLVGGAYGYTF,TGTGCCAGCAGTTTAGTTGGGGGCGCTTATGGCTACACCTTC
TRBJ1-1,TRBD1,-,14,TRBV7-6,CASSLQGARTEAFF,TGTGCCAGCAGCTTACAGGGGGCGCGGACTGAAGCTTTCTTT
TRBJ1-2,-,-,15,TRBV6-5,CASSYSYRVVDGYTF,TGTGCCAGCAGTTACTCTTACAGGGTTGTAGATGGCTACACCTTC
TRBJ1-4,-,few,15,TRBV7-9,CASSLLGDRDEKLFF,TGTGCCAGCAGCTTACTCGGGGATCGGGATGAAAAACTGTTTTTT
TRBJ1-3,-,-,14,TRBV29-1,CSVGTALSGNTIYF,TGCAGCGTTGGGACAGCGCTCTCTGGAAACACCATATATTTT
TRBJ2-5,TRBD2,-,15,TRBV9,CASSVDPGGTETQYF,TGTGCCAGCAGCGTAGATCCGGGAGGGACGGAGACCCAGTACTTC
TRBJ2-2,TRBD2,-,16,TRBV4-1,CASSHSLAGVAGELFF,TGCGCCAGCAGCCACTCCTTAGCGGGAGTGGCCGGGGAGCTGTTTTTT
TRBJ1-1,-,-,14,TRBV9,CASSATAMNTEAFF,TGTGCCAGCAGCGCGACAGCCATGAACACTGAAGCTTTCTTT
TRBJ1-2,-,once,21,TRBV9,CASSVGVDRLKMGATGYGYTF,TGTGCCAGCAGCGTAGGAGTAGATAGACTTAAGATGGGGGCCACTGGCTATGGCTACACCTTC
TRBJ1-1,TRBD1,-,13,TRBV30,CAWMGTANTEAFF,TGTGCCTGGATGGGGACAGCGAACACTGAAGCTTTCTTT
TRBJ2-1,-,few,12,TRBV9,CASRGPGNEQFF,TGTGCCAGCAGGGGGCCTGGCAATGAGCAGTTCTTC
TRBJ2-2,TRBD2,-,17,TRBV28,CASSFRSSGTGIGELFF,TGTGCCAGCAGTTTCCGGTCTAGCGGGACTGGAATCGGGGAGCTGTTTTTT
TRBJ2-7,TRBD2,-,15,TRBV6-5,CASSYSVVAGYEQYF,TGTGCCAGCAGTTACTCGGTTGTAGCGGGCTACGAGCAGTACTTC
TRBJ2-7,-,-,13,TRBV5-1,CASSWGDLYEQYF,TGCGCCAGCAGCTGGGGGGATTTGTACGAGCAGTACTTC
TRBJ1-1,-,-,15,TRBV30,CAWTLLADINTEAFF,TGTGCCTGGACCCTCCTGGCGGACATTAACACTGAAGCTTTCTTT